The 2 T cell receptor beta chains below were found in one sample sequenced in a study of blood T cell repertoires in COVID-19. TCRdb's copy holds only in-frame clones and misses some; the assay was immunoSEQ multiplex PCR. The repertoire consists of some 150,000 clones, with 70% to 90% occurring once and the leading ten covering 8%. Sequenced material: peripheral blood. These receptors were obtained from an older woman with COVID-19, enrolled during active disease.

The chain has TRBV27 and TRBJ1-5; D might be TRBD1 (5 bases). V lost 6 bases and J lost 5, with 14 bases in between. The germline V gene has CDR1 MNHEY and CDR2 SMNVEV (reference sequence). This CDR3 region has 14 residues. CDR3 DNA sequence: TGTGCCAGCAGGCTTTGGGGGGGAGATCAGCCCCAGCATTTT. Its translation is CASRLWGGDQPQHF.

This clone was observed once. CDR3 bases: TGTGCCAGCAGCCCGACAACAACTAATGAAAAACTGTTTTTT. Its translation: CASSPTTTNEKLFF. V and J are TRBV16 and TRBJ1-4; D unclear. Between the trimmed V and J ends, which lost 4 bases and 0 bases, there was a span of 6 bases. The CDR3 is 14 amino acids. Germline V CDR1 and CDR2: KGHSY, FQNENV.